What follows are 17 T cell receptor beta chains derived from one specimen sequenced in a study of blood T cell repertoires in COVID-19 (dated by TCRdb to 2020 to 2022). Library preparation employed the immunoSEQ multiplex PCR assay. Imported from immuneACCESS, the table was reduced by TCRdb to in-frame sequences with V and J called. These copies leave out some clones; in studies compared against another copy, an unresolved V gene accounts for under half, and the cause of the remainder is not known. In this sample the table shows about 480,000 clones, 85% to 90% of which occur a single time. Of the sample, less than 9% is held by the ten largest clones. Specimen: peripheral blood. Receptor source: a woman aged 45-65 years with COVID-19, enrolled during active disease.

The CDR3 sequence: CASSQAPDSFYEQYF. For the CDR3, the DNA is TGCGCCAGCAGCCAAGCCCCGGACTCGTTCTACGAGCAGTACTTC. The chain recombines TRBV4-1 with TRBJ2-7, with D possibly being TRBD2 (5 bases). The CDR3 covers 15 residues. The germline V gene has CDR1 MGHRA and CDR2 YSYEKL. V was cut by 1 base and J by 3 bases, with 13 bases left in between.

CDR3 nucleotide sequence: TGTGCCTGGAGTGTACTAGGCAGGGGGTCTTACAATGAGCAGTTCTTC. It yields the protein CAWSVLGRGSYNEQFF. The genes are TRBV30 and TRBJ2-1; 7 bases match TRBD1. The V gene end was trimmed by 0 bases and the J gene end by 4 bases; junction bases not matched to a gene: 9. The CDR3 is 16 residues long. Looked up from germline, CDR1 is GTSNPN and CDR2 is SVGIG (reference sequence). Looking up the rest from reference TRBV30 and TRBJ2-1 gives the full variable domain: SQTIHQWPATLVQPVGSPLSLECTVEGTSNPNLYWYRQAAGRGLQLLFYSVGIGQISSEVPQNLSASRPQDRQFILSSKKLLLSDSGFYLCAWSVLGRGSYNEQFFGPGTRLTVL.

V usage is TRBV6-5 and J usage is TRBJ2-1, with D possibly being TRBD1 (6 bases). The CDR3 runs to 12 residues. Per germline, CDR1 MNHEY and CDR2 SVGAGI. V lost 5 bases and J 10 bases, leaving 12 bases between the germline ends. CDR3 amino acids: CASSTTGLEQFF. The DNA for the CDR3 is TGTGCCAGCAGTACGACAGGCCTAGAGCAGTTCTTC.

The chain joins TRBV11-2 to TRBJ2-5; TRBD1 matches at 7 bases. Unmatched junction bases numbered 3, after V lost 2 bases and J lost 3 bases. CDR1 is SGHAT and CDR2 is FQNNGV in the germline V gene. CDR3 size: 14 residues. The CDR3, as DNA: TGTGCCAGCAGCTTATTTACAGGGGAAGAGACCCAGTACTTC. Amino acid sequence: CASSLFTGEETQYF.

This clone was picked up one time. CDR3 coding DNA: TGTGCCAGCAGCTTAGGAGTCGGCTACGAGCAGTACTTC. Its protein is CASSLGVGYEQYF. The rearrangement links TRBV13 to TRBJ2-7, with no clear D. There are 13 residues in the CDR3. V lost 0 bases and J 3 bases, leaving 6 bases between the germline ends. Germline-derived CDR1 and CDR2 are PRHDT and FYEKMQ (reference sequence).

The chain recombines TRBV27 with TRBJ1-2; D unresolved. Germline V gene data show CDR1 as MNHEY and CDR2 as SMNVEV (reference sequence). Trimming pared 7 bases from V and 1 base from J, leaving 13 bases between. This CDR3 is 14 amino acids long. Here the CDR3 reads CASTPSPSNYGYTF. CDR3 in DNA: TGTGCCAGCACCCCCAGTCCCAGTAACTATGGCTACACCTTC.

As DNA, the CDR3 is TGCAGCGTTGGGGACAGGGGGAATCAGCCCCAGCATTTT. It codes for CSVGDRGNQPQHF. The chain links TRBV29-1 to TRBJ1-5; TRBD1 matches 11 bases. This CDR3 is built from 13 residues. V shed 4 bases, J shed 4 bases, and the junction held 0 bases outside the gene matches. Germline assignment: CDR1 SQVTM and CDR2 ANQGSEA.

CDR3 in DNA: TGTGCCAGCAGTCCGGACAGGGTGAGCGGCTACACCTTC. Translated: CASSPDRVSGYTF. The chain links TRBV6-6 to TRBJ1-2; 8 bases match TRBD1. Germline CDR1 and CDR2: MNHNY and SVGAGI (reference sequence). Losses at the gene ends were 5 bases for V and 8 bases for J; bases not matched to a gene: 7. The CDR3 contains 13 residues.

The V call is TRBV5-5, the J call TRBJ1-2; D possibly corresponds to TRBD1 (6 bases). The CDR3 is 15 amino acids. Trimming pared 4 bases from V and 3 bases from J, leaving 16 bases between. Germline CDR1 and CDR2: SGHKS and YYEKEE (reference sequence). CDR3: CASSQEQGYHYGYTF. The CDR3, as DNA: TGTGCCAGCAGCCAAGAGCAGGGGTATCACTATGGCTACACCTTC.

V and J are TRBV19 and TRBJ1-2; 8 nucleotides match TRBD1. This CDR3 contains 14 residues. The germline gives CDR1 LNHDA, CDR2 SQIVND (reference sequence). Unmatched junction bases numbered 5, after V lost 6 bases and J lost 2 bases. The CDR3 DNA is TGTGCCAGTAGGTCGGACAGGGCCAACTATGGCTACACCTTC. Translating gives CASRSDRANYGYTF. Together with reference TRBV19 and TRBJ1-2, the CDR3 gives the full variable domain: DGGITQSPKYLFRKEGQNVTLSCEQNLNHDAMYWYRQDPGQGLRLIYYSQIVNDFQKGDIAEGYSVSREKKESFPLTVTSAQKNPTAFYLCASRSDRANYGYTFGSGTRLTVV.

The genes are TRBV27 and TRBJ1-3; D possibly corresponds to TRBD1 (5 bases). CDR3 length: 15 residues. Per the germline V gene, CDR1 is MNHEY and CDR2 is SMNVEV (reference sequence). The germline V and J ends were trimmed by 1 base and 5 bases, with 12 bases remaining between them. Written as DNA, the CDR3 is TGTGCCAGCAGTTTATTTTCAGGGAAGCGAAACACCATATATTTT. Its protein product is CASSLFSGKRNTIYF.

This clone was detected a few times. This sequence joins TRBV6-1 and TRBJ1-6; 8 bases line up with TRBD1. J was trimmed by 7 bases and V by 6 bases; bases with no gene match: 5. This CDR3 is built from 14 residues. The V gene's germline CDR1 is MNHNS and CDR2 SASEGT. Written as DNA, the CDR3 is TGTGCCAGCAGCTACAGGGGGGAAAATTCACCCCTCCACTTT. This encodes CASSYRGENSPLHF.

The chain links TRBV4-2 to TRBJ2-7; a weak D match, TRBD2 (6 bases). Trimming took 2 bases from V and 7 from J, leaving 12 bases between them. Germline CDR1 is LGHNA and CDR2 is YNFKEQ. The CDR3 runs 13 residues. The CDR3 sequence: CASSQPGGLEQYF. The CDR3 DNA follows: TGTGCCAGCAGCCAACCCGGGGGTTTGGAGCAGTACTTC.

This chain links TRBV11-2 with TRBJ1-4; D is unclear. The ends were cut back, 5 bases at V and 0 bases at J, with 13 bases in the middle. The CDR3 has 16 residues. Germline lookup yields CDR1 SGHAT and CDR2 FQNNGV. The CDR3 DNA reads TGTGCCAGCAGCCCGCGGGCGGATGCAACTAATGAAAAACTGTTTTTT. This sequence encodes CASSPRADATNEKLFF.

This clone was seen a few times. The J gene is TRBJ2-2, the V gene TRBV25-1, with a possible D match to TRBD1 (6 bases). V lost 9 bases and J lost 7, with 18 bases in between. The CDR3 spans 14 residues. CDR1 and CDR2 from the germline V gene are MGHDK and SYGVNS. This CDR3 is CASYSGARGGELFF. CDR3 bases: TGTGCCAGTTACTCAGGGGCGCGCGGCGGGGAGCTGTTTTTT.

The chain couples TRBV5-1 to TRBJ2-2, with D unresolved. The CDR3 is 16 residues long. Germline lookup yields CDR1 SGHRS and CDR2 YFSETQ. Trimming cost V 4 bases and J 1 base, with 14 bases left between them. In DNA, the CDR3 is TGCGCCAGCAGCGTTACAAGTTCAATGAACACCGGGGAGCTGTTTTTT. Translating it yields CASSVTSSMNTGELFF.

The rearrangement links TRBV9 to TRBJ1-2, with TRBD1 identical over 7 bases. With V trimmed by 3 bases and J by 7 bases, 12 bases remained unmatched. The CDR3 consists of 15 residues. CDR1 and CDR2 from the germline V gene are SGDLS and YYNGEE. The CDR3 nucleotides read TGTGCCAGCAGCGGGGATGACAAGGGGGCCGGTGGCTACACCTTC. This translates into CASSGDDKGAGGYTF. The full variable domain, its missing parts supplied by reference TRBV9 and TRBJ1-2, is DSGVTQTPKHLITATGQRVTLRCSPRSGDLSVYWYQQSLDQGLQFLIQYYNGEERAKGNILERFSAQQFPDLHSELNLSSLELGDSALYFCASSGDDKGAGGYTFGSGTRLTVV.